These 28 T cell receptor beta chains share one sample of origin, sequenced in a study of tumour-infiltrating T cells in Burkitt lymphoma. Only in-frame clones appear in the TCRdb table, and some are missing; sequencing was by immunoSEQ multiplex PCR. The sample consists of 13,000 or so clones, about 85% of them appearing once. Sequenced material: tumor tissue. These receptors came from a human donor with diffuse large B-cell lymphoma.

This clone appeared once. The rearrangement uses TRBV6-5 and TRBJ2-7; D uncertain. The CDR3 runs 13 residues. Germline values: CDR1 MNHEY, CDR2 SVGAGI. V was pared by 6 bases and J by 5 bases, with 14 bases between. In DNA, the CDR3 is TGTGCCAGCAGCCGACCGACGAAGGACGAGCAGTACTTC. Protein sequence: CASSRPTKDEQYF.

In its sample, this clone was seen a few times. The chain is built from TRBV7-2 and TRBJ1-3; 9 bases agree with TRBD1. J gave up 4 bases and V 1 base, and 8 bases lay outside the gene matches. Germline values: CDR1 SGHTA, CDR2 FQGNSA. The length of the CDR3 is 17 residues. The CDR3 sequence: CASSLEPRTGEGNTIYF. CDR3 coding DNA: TGTGCCAGCAGCTTAGAACCCCGGACAGGGGAGGGAAACACCATATATTTT.

The rearrangement uses TRBV7-9 and TRBJ2-2; possible D gene TRBD1, 6 bases. The CDR3 loop spans 14 amino acids. V was shortened by 5 bases and J by 13 bases, with 20 bases between the two germline ends. Germline CDR1 is SEHNR and CDR2 is FQNEAQ (reference sequence). The CDR3 DNA follows: TGTGCCAGCAGCCCCCCGTGGACAGTGACCGGGCTGTTTTTT. Its protein product is CASSPPWTVTGLFF.

The gene calls are TRBV18 and TRBJ1-4; D possibly corresponds to TRBD1 (6 bases). Germline V lookup: CDR1 KGHSH, CDR2 LQKENI. The CDR3 consists of 15 residues. V was shortened by 2 bases and J by 8 bases, with 15 bases between the two germline ends. CDR3 amino acids: CASSPTGGLVEKLFF. Written as DNA, the CDR3 is TGTGCCAGCTCACCAACTGGGGGCTTGGTGGAAAAACTGTTTTTT.

This clone was recorded only once. The chain couples TRBV14 to TRBJ1-6; TRBD1 is a possible D gene (6 bases). Germline loops: CDR1 SGHDN, CDR2 FVKESK. The V end was cut by 2 bases, the J end by 0 bases, with 8 bases between. CDR3 length: 16 residues. The CDR3 nucleotides are TGTGCCAGCAGCCAAACAGGGAGCTCCTATAATTCACCCCTCCACTTT. It is translated as CASSQTGSSYNSPLHF. Full variable domain (missing parts from reference TRBV14 and TRBJ1-6): EAGVTQFPSHSVIEKGQTVTLRCDPISGHDNLYWYRRVMGKEIKFLLHFVKESKQDESGMPNNRFLAERTGGTYSTLKVQPAELEDSGVYFCASSQTGSSYNSPLHFGNGTRLTVT.

V gene TRBV25-1 combines with J gene TRBJ2-1, with 7 bases aligning to TRBD1. This CDR3 comprises 13 residues. CDR1 is MGHDK, CDR2 SYGVNS, per germline. The trim removed 4 bases at V and 6 bases at J, leaving 3 bases unmatched. The CDR3 loop reads CASSVSGGNEQFF. The CDR3 DNA reads as TGTGCCAGCAGTGTGTCAGGGGGCAATGAGCAGTTCTTC.

The gene calls are TRBV11-2 and TRBJ2-7; D is uncertain. The germline V and J ends were trimmed by 6 bases and 0 bases, with 9 bases remaining between them. This CDR3 has 13 amino acids. Germline V lookup: CDR1 SGHAT, CDR2 FQNNGV. In DNA form, the CDR3 reads TGTGCCAGCAGAGGTTTGGGCTCCTACGAGCAGTACTTC. Encoded protein: CASRGLGSYEQYF.

This chain uses TRBV4-3 with TRBJ2-2; TRBD2 might be the D (6 bases). Looked up from germline, CDR1 is LGHNA and CDR2 is YSLEER. This CDR3 spans 16 amino acids. Trimming took off 4 bases at V and 0 bases at J, with 12 bases between the two ends. This CDR3 is CASSLVGGANTGELFF. The CDR3 nucleotides read TGCGCCAGCAGCCTAGTTGGCGGGGCGAACACCGGGGAGCTGTTTTTT.

The chain carries TRBV7-2 and TRBJ1-1, with a weak D call TRBD1 (6 bases). The CDR3 is made up of 15 amino acids. Germline CDR1 reads SGHTA; CDR2 reads FQGNSA. Trimming shortened V by 5 bases and J by 0 bases, and 13 bases separated the two germline ends. CDR3 nucleotide sequence: TGTGCCAGCAGCAAGAGGACAGCTATGAACACTGAAGCTTTCTTT. Its protein is CASSKRTAMNTEAFF.

This chain connects TRBV29-1 to TRBJ1-2; D is undetermined. CDR3 length: 11 amino acids. V was pared by 5 bases and J by 6 bases, with 10 bases between. Germline CDR1 is SQVTM and CDR2 is ANQGSEA. The CDR3 here is CSVFSGNGYTF. In nucleotides, the CDR3 is TGCAGCGTTTTTTCGGGAAATGGCTACACCTTC.

J is TRBJ1-2 and V is TRBV7-9; D gene uncertain. The CDR3 totals 15 residues. Trimming stripped 1 base from V and 8 bases from J, with 17 bases between. In germline, CDR1 is SEHNR, CDR2 FQNEAQ (reference sequence). The CDR3 protein is CASSLGVDLDRGYTF. CDR3 coding DNA: TGTGCCAGCAGCTTAGGAGTAGACCTCGACCGAGGCTACACCTTC.

V gene TRBV12-5 combines with J gene TRBJ2-5; the D is unclear. Germline loops: CDR1 LGHNT, CDR2 FRNRAP. The CDR3 length is 14 residues. V was cut by 5 bases and J by 5 bases, with 15 bases left in between. The CDR3 DNA reads TGTGCTAGTGGTCCCGGTGCGGTGAGGGAGACCCAGTACTTC. It translates to CASGPGAVRETQYF. Complete variable domain (other parts from reference TRBV12-5 and TRBJ2-5): DARVTQTPRHKVTEMGQEVTMRCQPILGHNTVFWYRQTMMQGLELLAYFRNRAPLDDSGMPKDRFSAEMPDATLATLKIQPSEPRDSAVYFCASGPGAVRETQYFGPGTRLLVL.

The V gene is TRBV4-3, the J gene TRBJ2-2, with 8 bases matching TRBD2. This CDR3 has 16 amino acids. Germline CDR1 reads LGHNA; CDR2 reads YSLEER. Trimming removed 2 bases from V and 7 bases from J; junction bases left unmatched: 9. In DNA form, the CDR3 reads TGCGCCAGCAGCCAAATAGCGGGACTTCTTGGCGGGGAGCTGTTTTTT. Translating it yields CASSQIAGLLGGELFF.

This chain links TRBV7-8 with TRBJ2-1; TRBD1 aligns across 7 bases. Germline CDR1 and CDR2: SGHVS and FQNEAQ. This CDR3 has 15 residues. The V and J ends lost 5 bases and 10 bases, in that order; junction bases with no gene match: 14. The CDR3 DNA reads TGTGCCAGCAGCCGATACGCGACAGGGATGAACGAGCAGTTCTTC. Residues: CASSRYATGMNEQFF.

The chain has TRBV2 and TRBJ2-7, with 7 positions matching TRBD2. V lost 6 bases and J lost 5; bases outside the gene matches: 7. The CDR3 consists of 13 residues. CDR1 and CDR2 (germline): SNHLY, FYNNEI. The CDR3 here is CASSGEGRDEQYF. For the CDR3, the DNA is TGTGCCAGCAGCGGGGAGGGGCGGGACGAGCAGTACTTC.

A note on this clone: In the same sample, other DNA sequences code for this CDR3. The J gene is TRBJ1-3, the V gene TRBV5-8; D is possibly TRBD1 (6 bases). Germline CDR1 SGHTS, CDR2 YDEGEE. The ends were cut back, 6 bases at V and 0 bases at J, with 22 bases in the middle. This CDR3 region has 18 residues. CDR3 region: CASKYYSWTASSGNTIYF. CDR3 nucleotides: TGTGCCAGCAAATACTATAGCTGGACAGCTAGCTCTGGAAACACCATATATTTT.

The V and J genes are TRBV2 and TRBJ1-5; 9 bases are a match to TRBD1. V lost 2 bases, J lost 7 bases, and 3 bases stayed unmatched. The CDR3 consists of 14 residues. Germline V lookup: CDR1 SNHLY, CDR2 FYNNEI. This CDR3 is CASSERDRGQPQHF. The CDR3 DNA reads as TGTGCCAGCAGTGAACGAGACAGGGGGCAGCCCCAGCATTTT.

The rearrangement uses TRBV10-1 and TRBJ2-7; D unresolved. Germline V gives CDR1 WNHNN, CDR2 SYGVQD (reference sequence). The CDR3 covers 13 residues. V was cut by 5 bases and J by 0 bases, with 8 bases left in between. CDR3 sequence (DNA): TGCGCCAGCAGTTTTATGAGCTCCTACGAGCAGTACTTC. Its protein product is CASSFMSSYEQYF.

The chain employs TRBV4-3 and TRBJ1-4; no firm D call. V lost 0 bases, J lost 1 base, and 9 bases lay in between. The germline gives CDR1 LGHNA, CDR2 YSLEER. The CDR3 sequence is 16 residues long. CDR3 in DNA: TGCGCCAGCAGCCAAGAGGGAAGGATAACTAATGAAAAACTGTTTTTT. Its translation: CASSQEGRITNEKLFF.

This clone was observed a few times. CDR3 region: CASSQRGGGGQNIQYF. The CDR3 nucleotides are TGCGCCAGCAGCCAGAGGGGAGGTGGTGGTCAAAACATTCAGTACTTC. The chain recombines TRBV4-1 with TRBJ2-4; a possible D gene is TRBD2 (6 bases). Looked up from germline, CDR1 is MGHRA and CDR2 is YSYEKL. This CDR3 comprises 16 residues. V was clipped by 3 bases and J by 5 bases, with 17 bases between them.

The count of this clone is one. This chain links TRBV6-5 with TRBJ2-2; perhaps TRBD1 as D (5 bases). CDR1 and CDR2 from the germline V gene are MNHEY and SVGAGI. Trimming cost V 3 bases and J 5 bases, with 7 bases left between them. The CDR3 runs to 13 residues. The CDR3, as DNA: TGTGCCAGCAGTTATAGACAGACCGGGGAGCTGTTTTTT. Its protein product is CASSYRQTGELFF.

The CDR3 nucleotides read TGTGCCAGTAGTATGTGGGGTGAGCAGTTCTTC. It is translated as CASSMWGEQFF. J is TRBJ2-1 and V is TRBV19; no definite D call. The CDR3 totals 11 residues. Germline CDR1 LNHDA, CDR2 SQIVND (reference sequence). The ends were cut back, 3 bases at V and 9 bases at J, with 6 bases in the middle.

V is TRBV6-6 and J is TRBJ2-6; 7 positions agree with TRBD1. Germline V gene lookup returns CDR1 MNHNY and CDR2 SVGAGI (reference sequence). There are 14 residues in the CDR3. V dropped 4 bases and J dropped 12; count of bases not matched to a gene: 9. CDR3 in amino acids: CASSSGTEGRVLTF. Written as DNA, the CDR3 is TGTGCCAGCAGTTCCGGGACAGAAGGACGCGTCCTGACTTTC.

V and J are TRBV5-4 and TRBJ2-2; D not certain. This CDR3 is 14 amino acids long. Germline V gives CDR1 SGHNT, CDR2 YYREEE (reference sequence). V lost 1 base and J lost 1, with 5 bases in between. CDR3: CASSLKGNTGELFF. DNA for the CDR3: TGTGCCAGCAGCTTGAAAGGGAACACCGGGGAGCTGTTTTTT.

This sequence joins TRBV9 and TRBJ2-1; D might be TRBD1 (6 bases). Germline values: CDR1 SGDLS, CDR2 YYNGEE. This CDR3 is 12 amino acids long. V lost 5 bases and J lost 8, with 11 bases in between. The CDR3 bases are TGTGCCAGCAGTGTACAGGGACATGAGCAGTTCTTC. Its protein is CASSVQGHEQFF.

The gene calls are TRBV19 and TRBJ1-5, with D possibly matching TRBD1 (5 bases). The CDR3 length is 13 residues. Germline CDR1 and CDR2: LNHDA and SQIVND (reference sequence). CDR3 sequence reads: CRQCKLRDQPQHF. The DNA of the CDR3 is TGTAGACAGTGCAAGTTAAGGGATCAGCCCCAGCATTTT.

J is TRBJ1-5 and V is TRBV27; no firm D call. The CDR3 has 12 residues. Germline assignment: CDR1 MNHEY and CDR2 SMNVEV (reference sequence). Trimming removed 6 bases from V and 4 bases from J, with 7 bases in between. The CDR3 DNA is TGTGCCAGCAGGGGCGGTAATCAGCCCCAGCATTTT. Its translation: CASRGGNQPQHF.

This clone was seen once. The chain combines TRBV7-8 with TRBJ2-6; D remains unclear. The germline V gene encodes CDR1 SGHVS and CDR2 FQNEAQ. The CDR3 consists of 13 residues. V was cut by 1 base and J by 4 bases, with 2 bases left in between. In DNA, the CDR3 is TGTGCCAGCAGCTTAGAGGGGGCCAACGTCCTGACTTTC. The encoded protein is CASSLEGANVLTF.